This T cell receptor beta chain was retrieved from a study of CD8 T cells in Susac syndrome. The count of this clonotype is one. Healthy donors served as age- and sex-matched controls. The RNA input was about 0.5 to 1 ug, and it was reverse transcribed with random hexamers. A multiplex approach, immunoSEQ multiplex PCR, amplified TCR beta CDR3 across 54 Vbeta and 13 Jbeta. TCRdb recomputed calls from the immunoSEQ multiplex PCR reads with MiXCR, one row per CDR3 protein. This table has around 150,000 distinct CDR3 sequences, 80% to 95% appearing once. CDR3 length: 13 amino acids. The V segment lost 7 bases and the J segment 3 bases; nucleotides outside the gene matches: 6. Germline V gene sequence: CDR1 LGHNT, CDR2 FRNRAP.

The chain combines TRBV12-5 with TRBJ2-7; 7 nucleotides match TRBD1. This TCR derives from a human donor in good health. The sample taken for sequencing was CD4+ T cells from PBMCs. The CDR3 reads CASDLSGGYEQYF. CDR3 nucleotide sequence: TGTGCTAGTGACCTTTCAGGGGGCTACGAGCAGTACTTC.